This is a list of T cell receptor beta chains from one sample in a study of siplizumab effects on memory and regulatory T cells. Clones were sequenced by immunoSEQ multiplex PCR, and TCRdb holds only the in-frame ones, with some missing. The sample shows 90,000 to 110,000 clones, around 92% of them seen only once. Sequenced material: Tregs sorted from blood. These receptors were obtained from a human donor in good health. The CDR3 runs from the conserved cysteine through the conserved F or W. The D gene is left open where the match is weak. Some rows have no size entry. The others give once, few or many, or a class for an expanded clone.

V gene: TRBV6-1; D gene: NA; clone size: once; J gene: TRBJ1-1; CDR3 DNA: TGTGCCAGCAGTGCCCGAATCGGGGATTTCTTT; CDR3 protein: CASSARIGDFF
V gene: TRBV9; D gene: NA; clone size: NA; J gene: TRBJ2-1; CDR3 DNA: TGTGCCAGCAGCGTAGACCGGGGGACCAGTAATGAGCAGTTCTTC; CDR3 protein: CASSVDRGTSNEQFF
V gene: TRBV6-5; D gene: NA; clone size: once; J gene: TRBJ2-2; CDR3 DNA: TGTGCCAGCCGACCAGGGGATAACACCGGGGAGCTGTTTTTT; CDR3 protein: CASRPGDNTGELFF
V gene: TRBV5-1; D gene: NA; clone size: NA; J gene: TRBJ2-7; CDR3 DNA: TGCGCCAGCAGCTTGGAAACCGGGATGAGCTCCTACGAGCAGTACTTC; CDR3 protein: CASSLETGMSSYEQYF
V gene: TRBV7-9; D gene: NA; clone size: NA; J gene: TRBJ1-1; CDR3 DNA: TGTGCCAGCAGCCCCAACCCTACAGGGTACATGAACACTGAAGCTTTCTTT; CDR3 protein: CASSPNPTGYMNTEAFF
V gene: TRBV19; D gene: TRBD1; clone size: once; J gene: TRBJ1-3; CDR3 DNA: TGTGCCAGTAGCCGGACAGGGAAAATTGGAAACACCATATATTTT; CDR3 protein: CASSRTGKIGNTIYF
V gene: TRBV19; D gene: NA; clone size: NA; J gene: TRBJ1-5; CDR3 DNA: TGTGCCATCCCCTGGACAGAGACCCATCAGCCCCAGCATTTT; CDR3 protein: CAIPWTETHQPQHF
V gene: TRBV5-1; D gene: NA; clone size: NA; J gene: TRBJ2-1; CDR3 DNA: TGCGCCAGCGGTCGTCACTACAATGAGCAGTTCTTC; CDR3 protein: CASGRHYNEQFF
V gene: TRBV18; D gene: NA; clone size: NA; J gene: TRBJ2-2; CDR3 DNA: TGTGCCAGCTCAACGCTCCAGGGAGGAAACACCGGGGAGCTGTTTTTT; CDR3 protein: CASSTLQGGNTGELFF
V gene: TRBV5-1; D gene: NA; clone size: NA; J gene: TRBJ1-6; CDR3 DNA: TGCGCCAGCAGCTTGGGCACTTTTCAGGACGGTTCACCCCTCCACTTT; CDR3 protein: CASSLGTFQDGSPLHF
V gene: TRBV20-1; D gene: NA; clone size: NA; J gene: TRBJ2-1; CDR3 DNA: TGCAGTGCTAGTCTTGACAATGAGCAGTTCTTC; CDR3 protein: CSASLDNEQFF
V gene: TRBV9; D gene: NA; clone size: NA; J gene: TRBJ1-6; CDR3 DNA: TGTGCCAGCAGCGTAGTTCCGTCAGAAAATTCACCCCTCCACTTT; CDR3 protein: CASSVVPSENSPLHF
V gene: TRBV30; D gene: TRBD1; clone size: NA; J gene: TRBJ2-7; CDR3 DNA: TGTGCCTGGACTCCCCCGGGGACAGGCTCCCACGAGCAGTACTTC; CDR3 protein: CAWTPPGTGSHEQYF
V gene: TRBV2; D gene: NA; clone size: NA; J gene: TRBJ2-1; CDR3 DNA: TGTGCCAGCAGCGGAGACTTCCAGTACAATGAGCAGTTCTTC; CDR3 protein: CASSGDFQYNEQFF
V gene: TRBV9; D gene: NA; clone size: NA; J gene: TRBJ2-2; CDR3 DNA: TGTGCCAGCAGCGTTAGGGGGGCGAACACCGGGGAGCTGTTTTTT; CDR3 protein: CASSVRGANTGELFF
V gene: TRBV7-3; D gene: NA; clone size: NA; J gene: TRBJ2-1; CDR3 DNA: TGTGCCAGCAGCCGAGACAGGTCTAGCGGCTTCTACAATGAGCAGTTCTTC; CDR3 protein: CASSRDRSSGFYNEQFF
V gene: TRBV2; D gene: NA; clone size: NA; J gene: TRBJ1-1; CDR3 DNA: TGTGCCAGCGGAATACAGAGGCCGACTGAAGCTTTCTTT; CDR3 protein: CASGIQRPTEAFF
V gene: TRBV9; D gene: NA; clone size: once; J gene: TRBJ2-7; CDR3 DNA: TGTGCCAGCAGCGTAGGTCCGGGCCCCTACGAGCAGTACTTC; CDR3 protein: CASSVGPGPYEQYF
V gene: TRBV2; D gene: NA; clone size: once; J gene: TRBJ1-2; CDR3 DNA: TGTGCCAGCACAGGGGATCGCTATGGCTACACCTTC; CDR3 protein: CASTGDRYGYTF
V gene: TRBV19; D gene: NA; clone size: NA; J gene: TRBJ2-1; CDR3 DNA: TGTGCCAGTAGTATTGGGGTTGAGCAGTTCTTC; CDR3 protein: CASSIGVEQFF
V gene: TRBV7-8; D gene: TRBD1; clone size: once; J gene: TRBJ2-5; CDR3 DNA: TGTGCCAGCTGGGGACAGGGGAATAAGACCCAGTACTTC; CDR3 protein: CASWGQGNKTQYF
V gene: TRBV5-1; D gene: NA; clone size: once; J gene: TRBJ2-7; CDR3 DNA: TGCGCCAGCAGCTTGGCGGGCACCTACGAGCAGTACTTC; CDR3 protein: CASSLAGTYEQYF